The rows below give T cell receptor beta chains drawn from one sample of a study of CD8 T cells in Susac syndrome. Each CDR3 protein is one row after TCRdb ran MiXCR on the immunoSEQ multiplex PCR reads. The sample holds around 50,000 distinct CDR3 sequences, 80% to 95% seen once. Sequencing input: CD8+ T cells from PBMCs. Receptors originate from a human donor in good health. Both conserved end residues are part of each CDR3. The order of the fields is J gene, D gene, V gene, clone size, CDR3 DNA, CDR3 protein. A D gene is named only where the DNA matches it firmly. Some rows have no size entry. The others give once, few or many, or a class for an expanded clone.

TRBJ1-3	-	TRBV30	once	TGTGCCTGGAATGGGGGCGTAACTGGAAACACCATATATTTT	CAWNGGVTGNTIYF
TRBJ2-7	-	TRBV5-1	-	TGCGCCAGCAGCTTGGCCGGGCCGGGACTCTCCTACGAGCAGTACTTC	CASSLAGPGLSYEQYF
TRBJ2-7	-	TRBV2	-	TGTGCCAGCAGTGAAAGTTGGGGCTCTGACGAGCAGTACTTC	CASSESWGSDEQYF
TRBJ2-7	TRBD1	TRBV5-6	-	TGTGCCAGCAGCTGGGGGACAGCACTCTACGAGCAGTACTTC	CASSWGTALYEQYF
TRBJ1-2	TRBD1	TRBV5-1	-	TGCGCCAGCAGCTTCGACAGGGAGCATGGAAACGACTTGGATGGCTACACCTTC	CASSFDREHGNDLDGYTF
TRBJ2-1	TRBD2	TRBV9	-	TGTGCCAGCAGCGAGGGGGGACTAGCGGAATACAATGAGCAGTTCTTC	CASSEGGLAEYNEQFF
TRBJ1-5	-	TRBV19	once	TGTGCCAGTAGTATGTTAGAATATCAGCCCCAGCATTTT	CASSMLEYQPQHF
TRBJ1-1	-	TRBV6-1	-	TGTGCCAGCAGTGAAGGGGTGGTCCCTGAAGCTTTCTTT	CASSEGVVPEAFF
TRBJ2-1	-	TRBV6-4	-	TGTGCCAGCAGTGAAGATGAGCAGTTCTTC	CASSEDEQFF
TRBJ2-1	-	TRBV30	-	TGTGCCTGGAGTGTAGTTGCGAGTGGGGATGAGCAGTTCTTC	CAWSVVASGDEQFF
TRBJ2-1	-	TRBV10-2	-	TGCGCCAGCCTGGCTGGAGTTGAGCAGTTCTTC	CASLAGVEQFF
TRBJ2-7	-	TRBV4-3	once	TGCGCCAGCAGCCAAGACCGGACAGAACTTTACGAGCAGTACTTC	CASSQDRTELYEQYF
TRBJ1-1	TRBD1	TRBV7-9	-	TGTGCCAGCAGCTGGGGACAGGATCGTACCTTT	CASSWGQDRTF
TRBJ2-1	-	TRBV24-1	-	TGTGCCACCAGTGACCCCTGGCAGAATGAGCAGTTCTTC	CATSDPWQNEQFF
TRBJ1-1	TRBD1	TRBV10-3	-	TGTGCCATCAGCTCGGGACAGGGGATGAACACTGAAGCTTTCTTT	CAISSGQGMNTEAFF
TRBJ2-7	-	TRBV27	-	TGTGCCAGCAGTTTATCACCCTCCTACGAGCAGTACTTC	CASSLSPSYEQYF
TRBJ1-2	-	TRBV16	-	TGTGCCAGCAGCTTCAATGATGATCCGGGGTTTAACTATGGCTACACCTTC	CASSFNDDPGFNYGYTF
TRBJ2-7	TRBD2	TRBV7-9	-	TGTGCCAGCTGCTTGGGCGGGAGCTACGAGCAGTACTTC	CASCLGGSYEQYF
TRBJ2-2	-	TRBV6-5	-	TGTGCCAGCAGTTACACCGGGCCCACCGGGGAGCTGTTTTTT	CASSYTGPTGELFF